The following is a T cell receptor beta chain sequence with its context. V was shortened by 4 bases and J by 7 bases, with 17 bases between the two germline ends. This CDR3 is built from 15 residues. Germline-derived CDR1 and CDR2 are SGHRS and YFSETQ. Profiling relied on immunoSEQ multiplex PCR, and the TCRdb table lists in-frame clones only, not all of them. The data hold 200,000 to 250,000 clones, with roughly 90% observed a single time. The sample comes from a study of cytomegalovirus exposure and HLA in healthy donors. The sequenced sample was PBMCs. This sequence originates from a man aged 18 to 29 in good health and CMV-seropositive. The chain links TRBV5-1 to TRBJ1-4, with no clear D. CDR3 loop: CASSAGRNRGEKLFF. The DNA for the CDR3 is TGCGCCAGCAGCGCCGGACGCAACCGGGGTGAAAAACTGTTTTTT. Together with reference TRBV5-1 and TRBJ1-4, the CDR3 gives the full variable domain: KAGVTQTPRYLIKTRGQQVTLSCSPISGHRSVSWYQQTPGQGLQFLFEYFSETQRNKGNFPGRFSGRQFSNSRSEMNVSTLELGDSALYLCASSAGRNRGEKLFFGSGTQLSVL.